What follows describes a single T cell receptor (beta chain). Its antigen is not identified. The CDR3 runs to 13 residues. V was clipped by 8 bases and J by 5 bases; unmatched bases: 9. The germline V gene has CDR1 GTSNPN and CDR2 SVGIG (reference sequence). Sequencing used immunoSEQ multiplex PCR; TCRdb keeps in-frame clones, though not all of them. In the table there are roughly 100,000 clones, roughly 93% of which are singletons. This specimen belongs to a study of graft-versus-host responses after intestinal transplantation. Findings and caveats of the study: Early declines in HvG clones that occurred post-transplant were associated with peak circulating GvH clone levels. There were GvH clones found in recipient marrow, and some of them appeared first in ileum or blood. When patients had graft-donor T cell macrochimerism, their allografts held high graft-versus-host to host-versus-graft clonal ratios.

The source material was unstimulated CD8+ T cells sorted from spleen or lymph node cells, sampled before intestinal transplant. The chain carries TRBV30 and TRBJ2-7; 10 bases align to TRBD1. This sequence was found in a human donor who received an intestinal transplant. The CDR3 sequence: CAAHRDRGHEQYF. CDR3 coding DNA: TGTGCCGCTCACCGGGACAGGGGCCACGAGCAGTACTTC.